Listed here is a single T cell receptor beta chain. These data belong to a study of T-cell reconstitution after alpha-beta-depleted transplantation in children. Unique molecular identifiers were used in preparing the TCRbeta library. TCRdb re-derived calls from the PCR reads in MiXCR, one entry per CDR3 protein. The profile covers about a million distinct CDR3 sequences, with roughly 29% appearing a single time and about 28% taken by the ten largest. CDR1 is SGHRS and CDR2 is YFSETQ in the germline V gene. Trimming removed 2 bases at V and 0 bases at J, with 11 bases between. The CDR3 runs 15 residues.

The V gene is TRBV5-1, the J gene TRBJ1-1; D is undetermined. Specimen: PBMCs, mostly from graft donor cells, collected 360 days after TCRalphabeta/CD19-depleted stem cell transplant. The receptor's source is a boy in the first two years of life who had a stem cell transplant for SCID, so the T cells may come from the graft donor. Here the CDR3 DNA reads TGCGCCAGCAGCTTCAACCCAAAATTGAACACTGAAGCTTTCTTT. Encoded protein: CASSFNPKLNTEAFF. The full variable domain, rest sourced from reference TRBV5-1 and TRBJ1-1, is KAGVTQTPRYLIKTRGQQVTLSCSPISGHRSVSWYQQTPGQGLQFLFEYFSETQRNKGNFPGRFSGRQFSNSRSEMNVSTLELGDSALYLCASSFNPKLNTEAFFGQGTRLTVV.